What follows are 27 T cell receptor beta chains derived from one specimen sequenced in a study of CD8 T cells in ankylosing spondylitis. TCRdb processed the 5' RACE reads anew with MiXCR; each CDR3 protein has one entry. The repertoire holds some 120,000 distinct CDR3 sequences, with about 13% as singletons. Sequencing was performed on blood, either unsorted or a sorted T cell fraction (not recorded which). All receptors come from a female donor with ankylosing spondylitis or in good health (not recorded which).

This clonotype was seen many times. The V and J genes are TRBV7-2 and TRBJ2-3, with D possibly TRBD2 on 6 matching bases. V was trimmed by 5 bases and J by 5 bases, leaving 14 bases between them. Germline V lookup: CDR1 SGHTA, CDR2 FQGNSA. The CDR3 contains 14 residues. The CDR3 sequence: CASSPSSGRDTQYF. The CDR3 bases are TGTGCCAGCAGCCCGAGCTCCGGGAGAGATACGCAGTATTTT.

The chain links TRBV5-1 to TRBJ2-5; D is undetermined. The germline V gene encodes CDR1 SGHRS and CDR2 YFSETQ. The CDR3 has 14 amino acids. Trimming took off 5 bases at V and 0 bases at J, with 11 bases between the two ends. CDR3 in amino acids: CASSLNVNQETQYF. CDR3 nucleotide sequence: TGCGCCAGCAGTCTGAATGTCAACCAAGAGACCCAGTACTTC. Combining the CDR3 with reference TRBV5-1 and TRBJ2-5 gives the whole variable domain KAGVTQTPRYLIKTRGQQVTLSCSPISGHRSVSWYQQTPGQGLQFLFEYFSETQRNKGNFPGRFSGRQFSNSRSEMNVSTLELGDSALYLCASSLNVNQETQYFGPGTRLLVL.

This clonotype came up many times. The chain has TRBV27 and TRBJ1-1; no firm D call. V lost 6 bases, J lost 1 base, and 12 bases lay in between. Germline V gives CDR1 MNHEY, CDR2 SMNVEV (reference sequence). The CDR3 extends over 14 amino acids. This chain's CDR3 is CASRRNTKNTEAFF. CDR3 DNA sequence: TGTGCCAGCAGAAGGAATACAAAGAACACTGAAGCTTTCTTT.

The sample holds a few counts of this clonotype. The chain couples TRBV5-1 to TRBJ2-7; D is unresolved. Per germline, CDR1 SGHRS and CDR2 YFSETQ. This CDR3 region has 13 residues. Trimming pared 0 bases from V and 3 bases from J, leaving 7 bases between. The CDR3 coding sequence is TGCGCCAGCAGCTTGGTGTTGGGCTACGAGCAGTACTTC. This translates into CASSLVLGYEQYF.

V gene TRBV6-2 or TRBV6-3 combines with J gene TRBJ2-7, with 8 bases aligning to TRBD1. CDR3 length equals 16 residues. V shed 5 bases and J 2 bases; nucleotides not matched to a gene: 11. Germline values: CDR1 MNHEY, CDR2 SVGEGT. The CDR3 nucleotides are TGTGCCAGCAGTGGAGACCGGGACAGGCTAACCTACGAGCAGTACTTC. The encoded protein is CASSGDRDRLTYEQYF.

This clonotype was detected ten times or more. The junction departs from germline at one end; a sequencing error may be responsible. The V call is TRBV12-3 or TRBV12-4, the J call TRBJ2-4; a weak D match, TRBD2 (6 bases). The CDR3 consists of 9 residues. CDR3 nucleotides: TGTGCCAGCAGTCTAGCGTTTCTCTTC. Protein product: CASSLAFLF.

This clonotype was seen more than once but under ten times. V gene TRBV18 combines with J gene TRBJ1-6, with D possibly matching TRBD1 (5 bases). Per germline, CDR1 KGHSH and CDR2 LQKENI. Trimming stripped 3 bases from V and 9 bases from J, with 15 bases between. The CDR3 is 15 amino acids. CDR3 nucleotide sequence: TGTGCCAGCTCACCTTACCGGGACCAGACTTCACCCCTCCACTTT. As protein: CASSPYRDQTSPLHF. The whole variable domain, remainder taken from reference TRBV18 and TRBJ1-6, is NAGVMQNPRHLVRRRGQEARLRCSPMKGHSHVYWYRQLPEEGLKFMVYLQKENIIDESGMPKERFSAEFPKEGPSILRIQQVVRGDSAAYFCASSPYRDQTSPLHFGNGTRLTVT.

This clonotype was seen at least ten times. CDR3 in amino acids: CASSGGQIQPQHF. The CDR3 nucleotides read TGTGCCAGCAGCGGGGGACAGATTCAGCCCCAGCATTTT. V usage is TRBV7-2 and J usage is TRBJ1-5, with TRBD1 identical over 7 bases. Germline V lookup: CDR1 SGHTA, CDR2 FQGNSA. The ends lost 5 bases at V and 6 bases at J; junction bases unmatched: 4. This CDR3 has 13 amino acids.

At least ten counts were recorded for this clonotype. The rearrangement uses TRBV25-1 and TRBJ2-3; D is unresolved. The ends were cut back, 3 bases at V and 7 bases at J, with 14 bases in the middle. The CDR3 covers 14 residues. The germline gives CDR1 MGHDK, CDR2 SYGVNS. Here the CDR3 reads CASSDNTFRYTQYF. Here the CDR3 DNA reads TGTGCCAGCAGTGATAATACGTTTCGGTATACGCAGTATTTT.

The chain couples TRBV11-3 to TRBJ2-5; tentative D call: TRBD2 (5 bases). Looked up from germline, CDR1 is SGHNT and CDR2 is YENEEA. V gave up 8 bases and J gave up 2 bases, with 21 bases separating them. This CDR3 contains 16 residues. The CDR3 DNA reads TGTGCCAGCCCTCGCTGGCCAGCGGACCTGCAAGAGACCCAGTACTTC. Amino acids: CASPRWPADLQETQYF.

V is TRBV12-3 or TRBV12-4 and J is TRBJ2-7, with 8 nucleotides matching TRBD1. The junction had 8 bases not matched to a gene; V was cut back by 4 bases and J by 3 bases. This CDR3 spans 15 amino acids. In nucleotides, the CDR3 is TGTGCCAGCAGTTCCGACAGGGGCCCTAACTACGAGCAGTACTTC. Its protein product is CASSSDRGPNYEQYF.

This clonotype was counted ten times or more. For the CDR3, the DNA is TGTGCCAGCAGCTTGACAGGTCTAAGGAATGAGCAGTTCTTC. This translates into CASSLTGLRNEQFF. V gene TRBV12-3 or TRBV12-4 combines with J gene TRBJ2-1; D possibly corresponds to TRBD1 (6 bases). V gave up 6 bases and J gave up 7 bases, with 16 bases separating them. There are 14 residues in the CDR3.

The J gene is TRBJ1-4, the V gene TRBV28; D is possibly TRBD1 (5 bases). V was pared by 6 bases and J by 7 bases, with 9 bases between. CDR3 length: 12 residues. The V gene's germline CDR1 is MDHEN and CDR2 SYDVKM. CDR3 loop: CASRGVREKLFF. CDR3 nucleotides: TGTGCCAGCAGGGGGGTACGTGAAAAACTGTTTTTT.

Comments on this clonotype: A read error is possible here, since a much larger clone lies one base away. The chain joins TRBV12-3 or TRBV12-4 to TRBJ1-4, with D possibly being TRBD1 (6 bases). There are 16 residues in the CDR3. The CDR3 DNA is TGTGTCAGCAGTTTAGCCGGGGGCACCCTTAATGAAAAACTGTTTTTT. It is translated as CVSSLAGGTLNEKLFF.

Concerning this clonotype: The junction differs from germline at one of its ends, possibly a read error. The chain has TRBV15 and TRBJ2-1; perhaps TRBD2 as D (7 bases). The CDR3 has 16 residues. Germline V gives CDR1 LNHNV, CDR2 YYDKDF (reference sequence). CDR3 in amino acids: CATSPPAGAPYNKQFF. In DNA, the CDR3 is TGTGCCACCAGCCCCCCGGCGGGGGCCCCCTACAATAAGCAGTTCTTC. The full variable domain, completed using reference TRBV15 and TRBJ2-1, is DAMVIQNPRYQVTQFGKPVTLSCSQTLNHNVMYWYQQKSSQAPKLLFHYYDKDFNNEADTPDNFQSRRPNTSFCFLDIRSPGLGDTAMYLCATSPPAGAPYNKQFFGPGTRLTVL.

This clonotype was seen a handful of times. This chain connects TRBV7-9 to TRBJ2-1, with D uncertain. Deletions cut 5 bases from V and 1 base from J, with 15 bases between. CDR1 SEHNR and CDR2 FQNEAQ come from the germline V gene (reference sequence). This CDR3 region has 16 residues. CDR3 DNA sequence: TGTGCCAGCAGCGAAACGCCGGTAGTATCCTACAATGAGCAGTTCTTC. As protein: CASSETPVVSYNEQFF.

The chain links TRBV18 to TRBJ2-1; TRBD1 agrees at 12 bases. Germline values: CDR1 KGHSH, CDR2 LQKENI. The CDR3 consists of 15 residues. V shed 2 bases and J 8 bases; nucleotides not matched to a gene: 4. CDR3 nucleotide sequence: TGTGCCAGCTCACCATCCGGGACAGGGGGCTATGAGCAGTTCTTC. Its translation: CASSPSGTGGYEQFF.

In its sample, this clonotype was seen many times. The V gene is TRBV5-1, the J gene TRBJ1-6; perhaps TRBD1 as D (6 bases). The V and J ends lost 0 bases and 9 bases respectively, with 19 bases between them. CDR3 size: 17 residues. Germline lookup yields CDR1 SGHRS and CDR2 YFSETQ. CDR3 sequence reads: CASSLDTGRGSGSPLHF. Here the CDR3 DNA reads TGCGCCAGCAGCTTGGACACAGGGAGAGGGTCGGGTTCACCCCTCCACTTT.

At least ten counts were recorded for this clonotype. The chain uses TRBV29-1 and TRBJ1-1; TRBD1 is a possible D gene (5 bases). Germline CDR1 SQVTM, CDR2 ANQGSEA. V gave up 4 bases and J gave up 4 bases, with 13 bases separating them. The CDR3 runs to 13 residues. CDR3 sequence (DNA): TGCAGCGTTGTCCGGGCGGGGGGCACTGAAGCTTTCTTT. Translation gives CSVVRAGGTEAFF.

The sample holds many counts of this clonotype. V usage is TRBV5-1 and J usage is TRBJ2-3; D not resolved. This CDR3 is built from 14 residues. Per germline, CDR1 SGHRS and CDR2 YFSETQ. V lost 0 bases and J lost 2, with 7 bases in between. The CDR3 DNA sequence: TGCGCCAGCAGCTTGGAGCCAGTCACAGATACGCAGTATTTT. The encoded protein is CASSLEPVTDTQYF.

The chain recombines TRBV25-1 with TRBJ2-2, with no clear D. CDR1 MGHDK and CDR2 SYGVNS come from the germline V gene. V dropped 5 bases and J dropped 0 bases, with 10 bases sitting between them. The CDR3 contains 15 residues. Here the CDR3 reads CASSNGVTNTGELFF. CDR3 sequence (DNA): TGTGCCAGCAGTAACGGCGTAACGAACACCGGGGAGCTGTTTTTT.

This chain uses TRBV7-3 with TRBJ2-1, with D tentatively TRBD1 or TRBD2 (5 bases each). The germline V and J ends were trimmed by 1 base and 2 bases, with 15 bases remaining between them. The CDR3 totals 17 residues. Per the germline V gene, CDR1 is SGHTA and CDR2 is FQGTGA. CDR3: CASSLISGPSPYNEQFF. The CDR3 coding sequence is TGTGCCAGCAGCTTAATCTCGGGACCGAGCCCCTACAATGAGCAGTTCTTC.

This clonotype showed up just a few times. The chain employs TRBV4-1 and TRBJ2-7, with D perhaps matching TRBD1 (6 bases). Per the germline V gene, CDR1 is MGHRA and CDR2 is YSYEKL. V lost 0 bases and J lost 4, with 13 bases in between. The CDR3 has 15 amino acids. The CDR3 DNA reads TGCGCCAGCAGCCAAGATAACAGGGTCTATTACGAGCAGTACTTC. Protein sequence: CASSQDNRVYYEQYF.

This clonotype was counted ten times or more. The chain has TRBV25-1 and TRBJ2-1; 8 bases map to TRBD2. This CDR3 region has 19 residues. V lost 7 bases to trimming and J lost 2 bases; unmatched junction nucleotides: 19. The germline CDR1 and CDR2 sequences are MGHDK and SYGVNS. CDR3 bases: TGTGCCAGCATAGGCCCTCAGGAGCGGGAGAGCCTCACCTACAATGAGCAGTTCTTC. This gives the protein CASIGPQERESLTYNEQFF.

This clonotype was observed many times. The chain recombines TRBV10-3 with TRBJ1-4, with TRBD1 matching 9 bases. CDR1 is ENHRY, CDR2 SYGVKD, per germline. V gave up 6 bases and J gave up 7 bases; unmatched junction bases: 6. The CDR3 has 14 amino acids. CDR3 nucleotides: TGTGCCATCAGCAATACAGGGGGCCGTGAAAAACTGTTTTTT. It codes for CAISNTGGREKLFF.

This clonotype was picked up a small number of times. V is TRBV6-5 and J is TRBJ2-5, with TRBD1 matching 8 bases. The CDR3 spans 15 residues. Trimming cost V 2 bases and J 4 bases; bases outside gene matches: 6. Germline V gene sequence: CDR1 MNHEY, CDR2 SVGAGI. The CDR3 loop is CASSYTRTGLETQYF. CDR3 DNA: TGTGCCAGCAGTTACACCCGGACAGGGCTAGAGACCCAGTACTTC.

About this clonotype itself: A much more abundant neighbour one base away suggests this may be a read error. J is TRBJ2-3 and V is TRBV27; D possibly uses TRBD1 or TRBD2 (5 bases each). The V gene's germline CDR1 is MNHEY and CDR2 SMNVEV (reference sequence). The CDR3 totals 14 residues. The CDR3 DNA is TGTGTCAGCAGTTCCGGGGCACTAGTGGGGACGCAGTATTTT. As protein: CVSSSGALVGTQYF.